The T cell receptor beta chain described here comes from a study of Ad26.COV2.S vaccination and SARS-CoV-2 variants (dated by TCRdb to the early 2020s). Broadly, across the study: Donors in the vaccine arm were drawn from COV1001, a multicentre, randomized, double-blind, placebo-controlled phase I-IIa trial testing Ad26.COV2.S in healthy adults. Ad26.COV2.S was administered intramuscularly at a dose of 5x10^10 or 1x10^11 viral particles, either as one shot or as two shots given 56 days apart. A total of around 32 samples were included in the TCR-sequenced set, comprising around 19 Ad26.COV2.S vaccine recipients, 5 placebo recipients and 8 SARS-CoV-2 convalescent individuals. Trial participants were randomized into five groups of five, in which low-dose or high-dose Ad26.COV2.S was given once or twice, or placebo was given on both occasions. Investigators remained blinded to trial group allocation during experiments and outcome assessment. TCRbeta repertoire sequencing served as the tool for gauging how specific and how broad the SARS-CoV-2-reactive T cell receptors were following Ad26.COV2.S vaccination. The research as a whole found: Ad26.COV2.S recipients had higher spike-specific TCR breadth than placebo recipients (P = 0.0014). Comparing responses between vaccine doses or regimens was not something the study was powered to do. Vaccine and placebo recipients had similar non-spike TCR breadth, a finding consistent with the vaccine containing only spike. After vaccination, substantial breadth of spike-specific CD8+ and CD4+ T cell responses was reported. It was noted by the authors that total T cell responses may have been underestimated by the TCR breadth and depth analyses.

Interpreted using the paper, the treatment or condition label stands for: around 19 received Ad26.COV2.S at low or high dose, single or two shots; five or six received placebo; per-sample allocation not given. For vaccine and placebo recipients, the sequenced repertoires came from samples collected on day 63 after the first injection. Between 29 July and 7 August 2020, Cohort 1b enrolled about 27 adults aged 18-55 years at one site in Boston, USA. Ad26.COV2.S was a replication-incompetent adenovirus type 26 vector expressing a prefusion-stabilized SARS-CoV-2 spike protein from the original Wuhan strain. On this clone itself: No cognate antigen has been identified for it. Base-call qualities are not available, and no considerably larger clone is one nucleotide away.

For CDR1 and CDR2, the germline V gene (reference sequence) lists LNHDA and SQIVND. V is reduced by 3 bases and J by 6 bases, leaving a spacing of 13 bases between them. The CDR3, cysteine through phenylalanine, is 14 amino acids long. Only CDR3 DNA is held: 42 bases, read in frame from base 1. TCRbeta CDR3 regions were sequenced with the immunoSEQ Assay. After extraction, genomic DNA underwent amplification by bias-controlled multiplex PCR, followed by high-throughput sequencing. From the authors' description of their analysis: To quantify the absolute abundance of each unique TCRbeta CDR3 region, sequences were collapsed and filtered. T cell fraction was estimated by normalizing TCRbeta template counts to usable DNA, which was measured by amplifying reference genes present in all nucleated cells. Repertoire TCRs were annotated as SARS-CoV-2-specific when V gene, CDR3 amino acid sequence and J gene were exactly matched to a known reactive TCR set. The reference SARS-CoV-2 TCR set came from MIRA and was filtered for enrichment in COVID-19-positive ImmuneCODE repertoires, removing public or cross-reactive TCRs. Drawing on the MIRA antigens, annotated TCRs were analysed further at the level of specific ORF or position within ORF. Depth was the summed frequency of annotated unique rearrangements, while breadth was defined as annotated unique rearrangements over total unique productive rearrangements. TCR breadth was compared between groups using two-sided Wilcoxon rank-sum tests. TCRdb retrieved this table from immuneACCESS and kept in-frame rearrangements only. Not all clones are present; in checked studies, unresolved V genes account for under half, and no reason is known for the remainder. Clone size and the V and J calls come from that table; the DNA yielded D and trimming. The sample contains about 400,000 clones, about four fifths of them found a single time. Around 7.3% of the sample comes from the top ten.

The receptor chain draws on TRBV19 and TRBJ2-3; a confident D gene designation cannot be given. This sequence originates from a person between 18 and 65 years old who received the Ad26.COV2.S COVID-19 vaccine or a placebo. The specimen was peripheral blood, collected in a trial of Ad26.COV2.S vaccine versus placebo. In nucleotides, the sequence is TGTGCCAGTAGTATTAAAAGGTTCGGGGATACGCAGTATTTT. Its coded protein is CASSIKRFGDTQYF.